This is a list of T cell receptor beta chains from one sample in a study of T cell repertoires in cytomegalovirus infection. TCRdb ran MiXCR on the reads and lists one entry per CDR3 protein. This repertoire shows about 160,000 distinct CDR3 sequences, approximately 17% found once; its top ten account for over 15%. Sequenced input: CD8+ T cells from PBMCs. Receptor source: a human donor in good health (CMV status not recorded). Some clones in this sample may be carry-over from other donors' samples. Both conserved end residues are part of each CDR3. The D gene is left open where the match is weak. Not every row has a clone size; where given, it reads once, few, many or a size class.

V gene	clone size	J gene	D gene	CDR3 protein	CDR3 DNA
TRBV7-2	few	TRBJ1-2	NA	CASRRPDTSYGYTF	TGTGCCAGCAGAAGGCCGGACACCTCATATGGCTACACCTTC
TRBV2	NA	TRBJ2-5	NA	CASSESSLGTPGKKETQYF	TGTGCCAGCAGTGAATCGTCGCTAGGGACACCGGGAAAGAAAGAGACCCAGTACTTC
TRBV20-1	few	TRBJ2-1	TRBD2	CSANSGDVEQFF	TGCAGTGCCAATAGCGGGGACGTTGAGCAGTTCTTC
TRBV10-3	NA	TRBJ2-1	NA	CAISDDSSYNEQFF	TGTGCCATCAGTGATGACAGCTCCTACAATGAGCAGTTCTTC
TRBV11-2	few	TRBJ2-3	TRBD1	CASSLGDRLNTQYF	TGTGCCAGCAGCTTAGGGGACAGACTAAATACGCAGTATTTT
TRBV3-1	NA	TRBJ2-7	TRBD2	CASSQDGLADSYEQYF	TGTGCCAGCAGCCAAGACGGCCTAGCGGATTCCTACGAGCAGTACTTC
TRBV6-2/TRBV6-3	NA	TRBJ1-5	TRBD1	CASSWTGGRSNQPQHF	TGTGCCAGCAGTTGGACAGGGGGCCGGAGCAATCAGCCCCAGCATTTT
TRBV7-2	few	TRBJ2-7	TRBD2	CASSLLAGAREQYF	TGTGCCAGCAGCTTATTAGCGGGAGCTCGTGAGCAGTACTTC
TRBV12-5	NA	TRBJ2-1	NA	CASGLGVNEQFF	TGTGCTAGTGGTTTGGGGGTCAATGAGCAGTTCTTC
TRBV7-2	many	TRBJ1-2	NA	CASSLNGEGYGYTF	TGTGCCAGCAGCCTGAATGGGGAAGGCTATGGCTACACCTTC
TRBV7-8	few	TRBJ1-4	NA	CASSPVVGGEMGVTANEKLFF	TGTGCCAGCAGCCCCGTGGTGGGGGGCGAAATGGGTGTCACGGCTAATGAAAAACTGTTTTTT
TRBV6-1	few	TRBJ2-5	TRBD2	CASSQTSGRYYETQYF	TGTGCCAGCAGTCAGACTAGCGGGAGATATTATGAGACCCAGTACTTC
TRBV27	NA	TRBJ1-1	NA	CASSFVSNTEAFF	TGTGCCAGCAGTTTCGTCTCGAACACTGAAGCTTTCTTT
TRBV12-3/TRBV12-4	few	TRBJ2-5	TRBD2	CASSNNSGTSGETQYF	TGTGCCAGCAGTAACAATTCCGGGACTAGCGGGGAGACCCAGTACTTC
TRBV6-2/TRBV6-3	few	TRBJ1-1	NA	CASSPRHGRGTEAFF	TGTGCCAGCAGCCCCAGACACGGGAGGGGAACTGAAGCTTTCTTT
TRBV6-1	NA	TRBJ2-1	NA	CASSVLTVYNEQFF	TGTGCCAGCAGTGTTTTGACAGTTTACAATGAGCAGTTCTTC
TRBV5-4	few	TRBJ2-3	TRBD1	CASSWGQGSDTQYF	TGTGCCAGCAGCTGGGGACAGGGGTCAGATACGCAGTATTTT
TRBV7-3	NA	TRBJ2-1	NA	CASSPGVGTYNEQFF	TGTGCCAGCAGCCCGGGGGTGGGGACCTACAATGAGCAGTTCTTC
TRBV7-2	NA	TRBJ2-5	NA	CATSGVPRDRETQYF	TGTGCCACCTCGGGGGTTCCGAGGGACCGGGAGACCCAGTACTTC
TRBV12-3/TRBV12-4	few	TRBJ2-5	NA	CASSFIVGQETQYF	TGTGCCAGCAGTTTCATAGTAGGACAAGAGACCCAGTACTTC
TRBV11-2	few	TRBJ2-7	NA	CASSFRVGRYEQYF	TGTGCCAGCAGCTTCAGGGTAGGTCGCTACGAGCAGTACTTC
TRBV6-2/TRBV6-3	NA	TRBJ1-5	NA	CASSYSTERGNQPQHF	TGTGCCAGCAGTTACTCGACGGAGCGTGGCAATCAGCCCCAGCATTTT
TRBV28	few	TRBJ2-5	NA	CASSFRSLQETQYF	TGTGCCAGCAGTTTTCGGAGCCTCCAAGAGACCCAGTACTTC
TRBV7-2	few	TRBJ2-1	TRBD2	CASSPETWTSGKQGGQFF	TGTGCCAGCAGCCCGGAAACTTGGACTAGCGGGAAGCAGGGGGGGCAGTTCTTC
TRBV6-2/TRBV6-3	NA	TRBJ2-7	NA	CARTPRGDLTYEQYF	TGTGCCCGCACCCCAAGGGGGGACTTAACCTACGAGCAGTACTTC
TRBV9	NA	TRBJ1-1	NA	CASSVGDWTEAFF	TGTGCCAGCAGCGTGGGGGATTGGACTGAAGCTTTCTTT
TRBV24-1	few	TRBJ2-1	NA	CATSDAGTDNEQFF	TGTGCCACCAGTGACGCGGGGACAGACAATGAGCAGTTCTTC
TRBV7-8	few	TRBJ2-1	TRBD2	CASSPGLAGGSFYEQFF	TGTGCCAGCAGTCCCGGACTAGCGGGAGGGTCCTTCTATGAGCAGTTCTTC
TRBV7-9	NA	TRBJ2-7	NA	CASSSPSGETYEQYF	TGTGCCAGCAGCTCCCCCAGCGGCGAGACCTACGAGCAGTACTTC
TRBV7-2	few	TRBJ1-2	NA	CASSARPSGDGYTF	TGTGCCAGCAGCGCAAGACCCTCCGGGGATGGCTACACCTTC
TRBV10-3	NA	TRBJ2-1	NA	CAISEGSTSSYNEQFF	TGTGCCATCAGTGAGGGGAGCACTAGCTCCTACAATGAGCAGTTCTTC
TRBV29-1	many	TRBJ2-2	NA	CSVELDVPGELFF	TGCAGCGTTGAACTAGATGTCCCCGGGGAGCTGTTTTTT
TRBV7-9	few	TRBJ1-1	NA	CANVKGIGTEAFF	TGTGCCAACGTGAAGGGTATCGGCACTGAAGCTTTCTTT
TRBV6-5	few	TRBJ2-2	TRBD1	CASSPGTDRTGELFF	TGTGCCAGCAGTCCCGGGACAGATAGGACCGGGGAGCTGTTTTTT
TRBV20-1	NA	TRBJ2-3	NA	CKLMRGGTLEDTQYF	TGCAAGTTGATGAGGGGCGGGACCCTTGAGGATACGCAGTATTTT
TRBV12-3/TRBV12-4	few	TRBJ1-4	NA	CASSWTAATNEKLFF	TGTGCCAGCAGTTGGACAGCCGCAACTAATGAAAAACTGTTTTTT
TRBV14	few	TRBJ2-7	NA	CASSQDGEFYEQYF	TGTGCCAGCAGCCAAGACGGGGAGTTCTACGAGCAGTACTTC
TRBV7-2	few	TRBJ1-5	NA	CASSLVGVDQPQHF	TGTGCCAGCAGCTTAGTAGGGGTCGACCAGCCCCAGCATTTT
TRBV7-2	NA	TRBJ1-2	TRBD1	CASSLLHGQEGGYTF	TGTGCCAGCAGCTTACTTCACGGACAGGAGGGAGGTTACACCTTC
TRBV19	NA	TRBJ2-7	NA	CASTMGGLDEQYF	TGTGCCAGTACAATGGGGGGGCTTGACGAGCAGTACTTC
TRBV28	few	TRBJ2-1	NA	CASSLPTSLGNEQFF	TGTGCCAGCAGTTTACCGACCTCACTAGGCAATGAGCAGTTCTTC
TRBV19	few	TRBJ2-1	NA	CASRRDYNEQFF	TGTGCCAGTAGAAGAGATTACAATGAGCAGTTCTTC
TRBV11-3	NA	TRBJ2-1	NA	CASSLTGTYNEQFF	TGTGCCAGCAGCTTAACCGGGACATACAATGAGCAGTTCTTC
TRBV7-8	few	TRBJ2-2	TRBD2	CASSLAQGSGRSKGTGELFF	TGTGCCAGCAGCTTAGCGCAGGGTAGCGGGAGATCAAAGGGCACCGGGGAGCTGTTTTTT
TRBV7-8	NA	TRBJ1-4	NA	CASSSLDSSNEKLFF	TGTGCCAGCAGCTCCTTAGACAGTTCTAATGAAAAACTGTTTTTT
TRBV7-6	NA	TRBJ1-2	TRBD1	CASSGTGTGGDGYTF	TGTGCCAGCAGCGGAACCGGGACAGGGGGCGATGGCTACACCTTC
TRBV6-4	many	TRBJ2-1	TRBD2	CASSLAGGPSNEQFF	TGTGCCAGCAGCCTAGCGGGAGGCCCCAGTAATGAGCAGTTCTTC
TRBV20-1	NA	TRBJ2-5	TRBD2	CSARLPGLAGIQETQYF	TGCAGTGCCAGACTCCCCGGACTAGCTGGTATCCAAGAGACCCAGTACTTC
TRBV7-9	NA	TRBJ2-1	TRBD2	CASRLAGANNEQFF	TGTGCCAGCCGGCTAGCGGGGGCTAACAATGAGCAGTTCTTC
TRBV30	NA	TRBJ2-1	NA	CAWRDLGDNEQFF	TGTGCCTGGAGGGACCTAGGGGACAATGAGCAGTTCTTC
TRBV7-3	few	TRBJ1-1	TRBD1	CASSFLGQGETEAFF	TGTGCCAGCAGCTTCCTTGGACAGGGGGAGACTGAAGCTTTCTTT
TRBV7-2	NA	TRBJ1-1	NA	CASSLEPEEAFF	TGTGCCAGCAGCTTAGAGCCAGAGGAAGCTTTCTTT
TRBV6-2/TRBV6-3	once	TRBJ2-1	TRBD2	CASSYTSGSYNEQFF	TGTGCCAGCAGTTACACGAGCGGGAGTTACAATGAGCAGTTCTTC
TRBV6-2/TRBV6-3	few	TRBJ2-1	NA	CASRDPGHPTNEQFF	TGTGCCAGCAGAGATCCGGGACACCCGACCAATGAGCAGTTCTTC